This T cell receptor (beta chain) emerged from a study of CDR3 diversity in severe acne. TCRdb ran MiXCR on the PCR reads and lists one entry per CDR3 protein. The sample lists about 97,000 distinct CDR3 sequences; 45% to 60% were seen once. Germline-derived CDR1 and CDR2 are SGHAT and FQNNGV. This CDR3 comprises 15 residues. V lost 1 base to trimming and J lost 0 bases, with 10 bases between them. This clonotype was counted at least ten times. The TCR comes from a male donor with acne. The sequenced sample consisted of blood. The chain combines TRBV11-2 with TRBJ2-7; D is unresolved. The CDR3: CASSLGISSSYEQYF. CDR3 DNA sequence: TGTGCCAGCAGCTTAGGAATTTCTAGCTCCTACGAGCAGTACTTC.